The rows below give T cell receptor beta chains drawn from one sample of a study of OX40 agonist ivuxolimab in advanced cancers. Using immunoSEQ multiplex PCR, the repertoire was profiled, and TCRdb retains in-frame clones only, with some absent. The table shows more than 30,000 clones, with approximately 90% occurring only once. The sequences come from CD4+ or CD8+ T cells sorted from blood, collected in a trial of the OX40 agonist ivuxolimab. These TCRs come from an adult with an advanced solid tumor such as melanoma, head and neck, liver or kidney cancer. Both conserved end residues are part of each CDR3. D genes are given only for firm matches. Size is omitted from some rows. Given values are once, few, many or a class for expanded clones.

J gene: TRBJ1-3
V gene: TRBV19
D gene: -
clone size: few
CDR3 DNA: TGTGCCAGTAGTACCTCCCCAGGGTCCAGCTCTGGAAACACCATATATTTT
CDR3 protein: CASSTSPGSSSGNTIYF

J gene: TRBJ1-1
V gene: TRBV5-4
D gene: -
clone size: -
CDR3 DNA: TGTGCCAGCAGCTTGGAGATGTCAAGGGATGCTGAAGCTTTCTTT
CDR3 protein: CASSLEMSRDAEAFF

J gene: TRBJ2-1
V gene: TRBV12-5
D gene: -
clone size: -
CDR3 DNA: TGTGCTAGTAGTAAGCGCCTCGACAATGAGCAGTTCTTC
CDR3 protein: CASSKRLDNEQFF

J gene: TRBJ2-7
V gene: TRBV7-9
D gene: -
clone size: -
CDR3 DNA: TGTGCCAGCAGTCTCCGGGACGACGGACAGCAGTACTTC
CDR3 protein: CASSLRDDGQQYF

J gene: TRBJ2-1
V gene: TRBV11-2
D gene: TRBD2
clone size: -
CDR3 DNA: TGTGCCAGCAGCGGGCCCGGGACTAGCGGGGTCCTTGAGCAGTTCTTC
CDR3 protein: CASSGPGTSGVLEQFF

J gene: TRBJ1-5
V gene: TRBV12-5
D gene: TRBD1
clone size: few
CDR3 DNA: TGTGCTAGTGGTCCCGGGACAGGGGTACGGCAGCCCCAGCATTTT
CDR3 protein: CASGPGTGVRQPQHF

J gene: TRBJ1-1
V gene: TRBV4-1
D gene: TRBD1
clone size: -
CDR3 DNA: TGCGCCAGCAGCCAAGTGGGACAGGGGTTGAACACTGAAGCTTTCTTT
CDR3 protein: CASSQVGQGLNTEAFF

J gene: TRBJ2-1
V gene: TRBV19
D gene: TRBD2
clone size: -
CDR3 DNA: TGTGCCAGTAGTATAGGCCAACTAGCGGATGAGCAGTTCTTC
CDR3 protein: CASSIGQLADEQFF

J gene: TRBJ2-7
V gene: TRBV5-1
D gene: TRBD2
clone size: -
CDR3 DNA: TGCGCCAGCAGCCCTACGAGTAGCGGGGGAAACTCCTACGAGCAGTACTTC
CDR3 protein: CASSPTSSGGNSYEQYF

J gene: TRBJ1-4
V gene: TRBV7-2
D gene: -
clone size: -
CDR3 DNA: TGTGCCAGCAGCTTAGGCAGGCAGCTGCATGAAAAACTGTTTTTT
CDR3 protein: CASSLGRQLHEKLFF

J gene: TRBJ1-5
V gene: TRBV15
D gene: TRBD1
clone size: -
CDR3 DNA: TGTGCCACCAGCAGAGAACGGACAGGGTTCCAGCCCCAGCATTTT
CDR3 protein: CATSRERTGFQPQHF

J gene: TRBJ2-5
V gene: TRBV6-6
D gene: -
clone size: -
CDR3 DNA: TGTGCCAGCACCCTAGGCCAGACCCAAGAGACCCAGTACTTC
CDR3 protein: CASTLGQTQETQYF

J gene: TRBJ1-1
V gene: TRBV9
D gene: -
clone size: -
CDR3 DNA: TGTGCCAGCAGCGCGGCAGGTAGCACTGAAGCTTTCTTT
CDR3 protein: CASSAAGSTEAFF

J gene: TRBJ1-2
V gene: TRBV10-3
D gene: TRBD1
clone size: -
CDR3 DNA: TGTGCCATCAGTGCAAACCGGGACAGGGTTGGCTACACCTTC
CDR3 protein: CAISANRDRVGYTF

J gene: TRBJ2-5
V gene: TRBV4-1
D gene: TRBD1
clone size: -
CDR3 DNA: TGCGCCAGCAGCCCAGCCGCCGGGACAGGCCCACAAGAGACCCAGTACTTC
CDR3 protein: CASSPAAGTGPQETQYF

J gene: TRBJ1-1
V gene: TRBV19
D gene: -
clone size: -
CDR3 DNA: TGTGCCAGTAGTATAGAAACCACGCGGACTGAAGCTTTCTTT
CDR3 protein: CASSIETTRTEAFF

J gene: TRBJ2-5
V gene: TRBV7-8
D gene: -
clone size: -
CDR3 DNA: TGTGCCAGCAGCTTAGGCACGTGGCAAGAGACCCAGTACTTC
CDR3 protein: CASSLGTWQETQYF

J gene: TRBJ1-3
V gene: TRBV5-6
D gene: TRBD1
clone size: -
CDR3 DNA: TGTGCCAGCAGCTTCGGACAGGGGGCAAACACCATATATTTT
CDR3 protein: CASSFGQGANTIYF

J gene: TRBJ1-1
V gene: TRBV19
D gene: -
clone size: -
CDR3 DNA: TGTGCCAGTAGTTTACAGGGAAACACTGAAGCTTTCTTT
CDR3 protein: CASSLQGNTEAFF

J gene: TRBJ2-4
V gene: TRBV4-1
D gene: TRBD1
clone size: -
CDR3 DNA: TGCGCCAGCAGCTCCTGGACAGGAGTCAAAAACATTCAGTACTTC
CDR3 protein: CASSSWTGVKNIQYF

J gene: TRBJ2-5
V gene: TRBV4-1
D gene: TRBD1
clone size: -
CDR3 DNA: TGCGCCAGCAGCCAGACCATGGGACAGGGACAAGAGACCCAGTACTTC
CDR3 protein: CASSQTMGQGQETQYF

J gene: TRBJ1-5
V gene: TRBV2
D gene: -
clone size: -
CDR3 DNA: TGTGCCAGCAACCGAGCACAGGTCGGGCAGCCCCAGCATTTT
CDR3 protein: CASNRAQVGQPQHF

J gene: TRBJ1-2
V gene: TRBV9
D gene: -
clone size: -
CDR3 DNA: TGTGCCAGCAGCGACGGACCGAGAAATGGCTACACCTTC
CDR3 protein: CASSDGPRNGYTF

J gene: TRBJ2-5
V gene: TRBV2
D gene: TRBD2
clone size: -
CDR3 DNA: TGTGCCAGCAGTGGGGGGACTAGCCCTGGGGAGACCCAGTACTTC
CDR3 protein: CASSGGTSPGETQYF

J gene: TRBJ2-3
V gene: TRBV6-4
D gene: -
clone size: once
CDR3 DNA: TGTGCCAGCAGTGCTGGAGAGGCAGATACGCAGTATTTT
CDR3 protein: CASSAGEADTQYF

J gene: TRBJ2-6
V gene: TRBV29-1
D gene: TRBD1
clone size: -
CDR3 DNA: TGCAGCGTGGGGGACAGGGGTCGCGTCCTGACTTTC
CDR3 protein: CSVGDRGRVLTF

J gene: TRBJ2-7
V gene: TRBV19
D gene: TRBD1
clone size: -
CDR3 DNA: TGTGCCAGTAGTCCGGGACAGGTTAACGAGCAGTACTTC
CDR3 protein: CASSPGQVNEQYF

J gene: TRBJ1-2
V gene: TRBV9
D gene: -
clone size: -
CDR3 DNA: TGTGCCAGCAGCGTAGGACAGTCCGGCTACACCTTC
CDR3 protein: CASSVGQSGYTF

J gene: TRBJ2-7
V gene: TRBV13
D gene: -
clone size: -
CDR3 DNA: TGTGCCAGCAGCTCCAGTGGGCCCTACGAGCAGTACTTC
CDR3 protein: CASSSSGPYEQYF

J gene: TRBJ2-3
V gene: TRBV5-6
D gene: -
clone size: -
CDR3 DNA: TGTGCCAGCAGCTTGGTGGGCGGGGGCGCAGATACGCAGTATTTT
CDR3 protein: CASSLVGGGADTQYF

J gene: TRBJ2-2
V gene: TRBV11-1
D gene: -
clone size: -
CDR3 DNA: TGTGCCAGCAGATACACGGCTGGGACCGGGGAGCTGTTTTTT
CDR3 protein: CASRYTAGTGELFF

J gene: TRBJ2-7
V gene: TRBV2
D gene: -
clone size: -
CDR3 DNA: TGTGCCAGCAGGGGAATCACCTCGATCTCCTACGAGCAGTACTTC
CDR3 protein: CASRGITSISYEQYF